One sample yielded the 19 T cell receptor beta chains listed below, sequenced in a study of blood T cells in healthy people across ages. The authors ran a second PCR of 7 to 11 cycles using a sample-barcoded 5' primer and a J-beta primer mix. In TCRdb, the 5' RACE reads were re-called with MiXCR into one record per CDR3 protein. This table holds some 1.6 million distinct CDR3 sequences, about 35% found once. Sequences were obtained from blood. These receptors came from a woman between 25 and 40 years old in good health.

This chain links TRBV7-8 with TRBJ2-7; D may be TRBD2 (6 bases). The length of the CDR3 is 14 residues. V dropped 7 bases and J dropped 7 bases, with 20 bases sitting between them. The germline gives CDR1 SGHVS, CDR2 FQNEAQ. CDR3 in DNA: TGTGCCAGCATAGCGGCAGGCGCTGCCGGGGAGCAGTACTTC. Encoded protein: CASIAAGAAGEQYF.

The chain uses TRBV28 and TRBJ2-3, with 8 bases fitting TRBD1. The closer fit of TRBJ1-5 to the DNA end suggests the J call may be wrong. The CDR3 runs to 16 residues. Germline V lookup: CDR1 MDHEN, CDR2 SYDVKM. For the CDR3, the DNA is TGTGCCAGCAGTCCTTCTACAGGGGGGAGCACAGATACGCAGCATTTT. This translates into CASSPSTGGSTDTQHF.

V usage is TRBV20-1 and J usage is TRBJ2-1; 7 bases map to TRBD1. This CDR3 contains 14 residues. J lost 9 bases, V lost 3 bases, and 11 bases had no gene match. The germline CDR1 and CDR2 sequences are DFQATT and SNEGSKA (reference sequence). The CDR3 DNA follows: TGCAGTGCTAGCCATCCGGGACAGAGAAGTGAGCAGTTCTTC. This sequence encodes CSASHPGQRSEQFF.

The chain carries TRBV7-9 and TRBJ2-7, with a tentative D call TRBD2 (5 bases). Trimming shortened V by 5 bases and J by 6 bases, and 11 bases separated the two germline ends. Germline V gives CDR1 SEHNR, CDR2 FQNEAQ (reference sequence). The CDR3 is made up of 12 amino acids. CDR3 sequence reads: CASSIRETEQYF. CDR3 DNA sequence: TGTGCCAGCAGCATCCGGGAAACCGAGCAGTACTTC. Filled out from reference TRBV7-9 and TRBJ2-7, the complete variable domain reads DTGVSQNPRHKITKRGQNVTFRCDPISEHNRLYWYRQTLGQGPEFLTYFQNEAQLEKSRLLSDRFSAERPKGSFSTLEIQRTEQGDSAMYLCASSIRETEQYFGPGTRLTVT.

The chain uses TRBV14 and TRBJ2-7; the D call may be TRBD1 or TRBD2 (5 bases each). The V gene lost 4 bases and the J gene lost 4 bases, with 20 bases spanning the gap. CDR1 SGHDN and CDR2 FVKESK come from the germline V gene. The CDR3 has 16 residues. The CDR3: CASSPRVGERKYEQYF. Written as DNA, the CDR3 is TGTGCCAGCAGCCCCAGGGTGGGCGAGCGGAAATACGAGCAGTACTTC.

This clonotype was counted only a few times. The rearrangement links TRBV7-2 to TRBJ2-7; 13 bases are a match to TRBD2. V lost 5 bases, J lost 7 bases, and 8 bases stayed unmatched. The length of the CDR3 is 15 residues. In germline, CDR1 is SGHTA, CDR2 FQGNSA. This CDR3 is CASSVRLAGGREQYF. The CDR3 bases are TGTGCCAGCAGCGTAAGACTAGCGGGGGGTAGGGAGCAGTACTTC.

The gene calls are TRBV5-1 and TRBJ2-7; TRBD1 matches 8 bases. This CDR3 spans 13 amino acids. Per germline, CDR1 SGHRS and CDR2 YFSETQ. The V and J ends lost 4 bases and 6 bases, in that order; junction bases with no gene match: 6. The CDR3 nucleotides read TGCGCCAGCAGCGAGGGACAGGCTGGCGAGCAGTACTTC. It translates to CASSEGQAGEQYF.

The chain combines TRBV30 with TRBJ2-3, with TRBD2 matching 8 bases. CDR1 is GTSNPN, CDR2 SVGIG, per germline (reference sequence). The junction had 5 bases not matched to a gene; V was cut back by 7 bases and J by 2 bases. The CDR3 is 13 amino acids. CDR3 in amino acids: CASTGGHTDTQYF. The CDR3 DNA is TGTGCCTCTACGGGGGGGCACACAGATACGCAGTATTTT.

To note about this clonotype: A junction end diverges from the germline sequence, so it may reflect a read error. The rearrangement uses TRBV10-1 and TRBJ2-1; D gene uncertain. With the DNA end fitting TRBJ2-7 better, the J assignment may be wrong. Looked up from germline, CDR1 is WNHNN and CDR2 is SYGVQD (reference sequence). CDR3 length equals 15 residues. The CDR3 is CARSESSEKGYEQYF. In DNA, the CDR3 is TGCGCCCGCAGTGAGTCTTCGGAGAAAGGCTACGAGCAGTACTTC.

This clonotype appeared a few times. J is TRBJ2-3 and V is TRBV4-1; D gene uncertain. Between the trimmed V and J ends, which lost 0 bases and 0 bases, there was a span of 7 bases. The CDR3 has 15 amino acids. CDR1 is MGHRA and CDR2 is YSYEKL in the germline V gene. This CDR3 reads CASSQELASTDTQYF. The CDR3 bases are TGCGCCAGCAGCCAAGAGTTAGCCAGCACAGATACGCAGTATTTT.

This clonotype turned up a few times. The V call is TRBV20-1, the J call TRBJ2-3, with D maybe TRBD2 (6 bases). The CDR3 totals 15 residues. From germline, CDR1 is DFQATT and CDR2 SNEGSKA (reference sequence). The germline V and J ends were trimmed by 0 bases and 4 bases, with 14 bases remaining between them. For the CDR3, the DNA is TGCAGTGCTAGAGATCAGGAGACTAGGGCAGATACGCAGTATTTT. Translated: CSARDQETRADTQYF.

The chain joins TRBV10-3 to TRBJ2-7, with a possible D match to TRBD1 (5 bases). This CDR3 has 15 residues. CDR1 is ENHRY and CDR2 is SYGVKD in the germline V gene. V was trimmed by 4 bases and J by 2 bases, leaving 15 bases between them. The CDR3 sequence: CAISGSTAKPYEQYF. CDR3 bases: TGTGCCATCAGTGGGTCGACAGCAAAGCCCTACGAGCAGTACTTC.

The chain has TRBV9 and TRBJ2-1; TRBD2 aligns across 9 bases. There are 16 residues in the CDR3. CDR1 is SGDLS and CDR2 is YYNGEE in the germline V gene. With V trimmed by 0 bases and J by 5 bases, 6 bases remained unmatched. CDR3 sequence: CASSVAAGLANNEQFF. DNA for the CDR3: TGTGCCAGCAGCGTAGCAGCGGGACTAGCCAACAATGAGCAGTTCTTC.

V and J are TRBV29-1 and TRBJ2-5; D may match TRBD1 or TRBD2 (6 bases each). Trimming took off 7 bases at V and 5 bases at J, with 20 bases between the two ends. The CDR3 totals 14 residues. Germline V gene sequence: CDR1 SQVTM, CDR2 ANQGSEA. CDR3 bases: TGCAGCGCTGGGGGGCAGGGGCGAGGGGAGACCCAGTACTTC. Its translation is CSAGGQGRGETQYF.

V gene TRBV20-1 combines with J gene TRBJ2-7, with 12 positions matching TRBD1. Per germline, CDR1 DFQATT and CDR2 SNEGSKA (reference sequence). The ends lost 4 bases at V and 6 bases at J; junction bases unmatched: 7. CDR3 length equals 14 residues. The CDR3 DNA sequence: TGCAGTGCTATGGCCGGGACAGGGGGCGGCGAGCAGTACTTC. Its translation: CSAMAGTGGGEQYF.

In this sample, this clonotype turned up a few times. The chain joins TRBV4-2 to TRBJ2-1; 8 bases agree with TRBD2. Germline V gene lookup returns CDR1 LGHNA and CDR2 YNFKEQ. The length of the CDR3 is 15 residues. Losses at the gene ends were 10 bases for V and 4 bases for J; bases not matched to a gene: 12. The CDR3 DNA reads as TGTGCCACCCCTTTTGCGGGGGGTTTTTACAATGAGCAGTTCTTC. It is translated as CATPFAGGFYNEQFF.

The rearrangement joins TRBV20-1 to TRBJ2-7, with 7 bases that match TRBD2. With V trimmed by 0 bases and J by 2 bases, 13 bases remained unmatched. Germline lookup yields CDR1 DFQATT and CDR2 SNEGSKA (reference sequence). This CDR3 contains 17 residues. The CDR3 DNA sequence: TGCAGTGCTAGAGATCCCGGCCGACGGGACTACACCTACGAGCAGTACTTC. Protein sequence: CSARDPGRRDYTYEQYF.

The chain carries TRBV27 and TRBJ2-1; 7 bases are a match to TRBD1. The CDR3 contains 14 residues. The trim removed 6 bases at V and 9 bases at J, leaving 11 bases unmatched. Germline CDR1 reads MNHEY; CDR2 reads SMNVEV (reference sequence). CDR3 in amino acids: CASRLTGKGAEQFF. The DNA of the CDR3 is TGTGCCAGCAGACTAACGGGAAAGGGGGCTGAGCAGTTCTTC.

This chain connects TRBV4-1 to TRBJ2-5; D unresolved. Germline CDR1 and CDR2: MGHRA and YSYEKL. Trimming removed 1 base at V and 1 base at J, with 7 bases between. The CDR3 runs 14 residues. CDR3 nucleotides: TGCGCCAGCAGCCAAGCCCATGCCCAAGAGACCCAGTACTTC. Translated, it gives CASSQAHAQETQYF.